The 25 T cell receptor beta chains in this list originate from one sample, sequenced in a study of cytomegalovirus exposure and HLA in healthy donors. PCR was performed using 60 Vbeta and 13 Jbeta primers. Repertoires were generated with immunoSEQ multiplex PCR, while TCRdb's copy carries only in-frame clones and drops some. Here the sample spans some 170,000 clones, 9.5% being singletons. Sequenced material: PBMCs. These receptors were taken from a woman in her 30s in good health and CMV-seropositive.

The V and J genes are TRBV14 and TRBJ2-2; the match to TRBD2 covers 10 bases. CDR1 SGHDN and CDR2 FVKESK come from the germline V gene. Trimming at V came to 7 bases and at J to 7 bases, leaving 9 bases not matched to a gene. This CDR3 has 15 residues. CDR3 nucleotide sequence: TGTGCCAGCACGCCGAGCGGGAGGGCCGACGGGGAGCTGTTTTTT. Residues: CASTPSGRADGELFF. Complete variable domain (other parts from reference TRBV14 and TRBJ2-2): EAGVTQFPSHSVIEKGQTVTLRCDPISGHDNLYWYRRVMGKEIKFLLHFVKESKQDESGMPNNRFLAERTGGTYSTLKVQPAELEDSGVYFCASTPSGRADGELFFGEGSRLTVL.

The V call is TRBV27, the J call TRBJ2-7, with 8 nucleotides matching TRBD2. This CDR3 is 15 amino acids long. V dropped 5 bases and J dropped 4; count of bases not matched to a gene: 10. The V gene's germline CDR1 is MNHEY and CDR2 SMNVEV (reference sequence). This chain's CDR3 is CASSGRAAGAYEQYF. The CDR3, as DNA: TGTGCCAGCAGTGGGCGAGCAGCGGGAGCTTACGAGCAGTACTTC.

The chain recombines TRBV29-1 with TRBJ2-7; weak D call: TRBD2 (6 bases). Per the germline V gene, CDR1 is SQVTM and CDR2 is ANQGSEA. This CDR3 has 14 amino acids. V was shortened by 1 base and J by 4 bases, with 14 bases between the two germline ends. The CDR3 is CSVEGLGRDYEQYF. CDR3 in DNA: TGCAGCGTTGAAGGACTGGGGCGGGATTACGAGCAGTACTTC.

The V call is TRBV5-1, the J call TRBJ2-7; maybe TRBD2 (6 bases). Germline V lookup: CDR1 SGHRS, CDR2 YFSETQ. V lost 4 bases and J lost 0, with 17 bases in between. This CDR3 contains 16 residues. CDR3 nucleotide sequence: TGCGCCAGCAGCGCGGCGGGATACAACCGCTCCTACGAGCAGTACTTC. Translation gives CASSAAGYNRSYEQYF.

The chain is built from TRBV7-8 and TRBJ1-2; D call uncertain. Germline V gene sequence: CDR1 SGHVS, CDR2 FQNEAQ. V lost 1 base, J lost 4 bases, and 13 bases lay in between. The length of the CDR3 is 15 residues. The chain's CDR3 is CASSLVLAGSYGYTF. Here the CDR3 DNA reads TGTGCCAGCAGCTTAGTATTAGCGGGAAGCTATGGCTACACCTTC.

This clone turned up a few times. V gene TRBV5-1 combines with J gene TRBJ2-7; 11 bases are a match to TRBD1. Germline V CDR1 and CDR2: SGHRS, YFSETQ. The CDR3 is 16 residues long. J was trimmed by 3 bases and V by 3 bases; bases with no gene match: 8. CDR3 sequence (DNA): TGCGCCAGCAGCTCGGGAGGGACAGGGGGTTTCTACGAGCAGTACTTC. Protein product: CASSSGGTGGFYEQYF.

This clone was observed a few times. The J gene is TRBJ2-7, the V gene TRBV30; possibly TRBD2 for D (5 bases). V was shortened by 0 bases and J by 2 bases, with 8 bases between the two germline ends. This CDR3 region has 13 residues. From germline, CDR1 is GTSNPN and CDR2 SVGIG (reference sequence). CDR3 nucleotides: TGTGCCTGGAGTGTAGGGAGCGCCTACGAGCAGTACTTC. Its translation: CAWSVGSAYEQYF.

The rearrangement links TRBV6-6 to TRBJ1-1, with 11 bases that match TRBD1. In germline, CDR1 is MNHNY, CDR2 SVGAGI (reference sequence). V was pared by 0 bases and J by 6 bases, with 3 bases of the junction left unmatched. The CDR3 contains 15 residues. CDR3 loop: CASSYSGQGGAEAFF. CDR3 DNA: TGTGCCAGCAGTTACTCGGGACAGGGGGGTGCTGAAGCTTTCTTT.

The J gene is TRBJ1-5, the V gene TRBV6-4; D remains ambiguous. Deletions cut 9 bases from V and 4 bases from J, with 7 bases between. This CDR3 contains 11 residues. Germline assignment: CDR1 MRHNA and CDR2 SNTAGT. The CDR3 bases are TGTGCCAGATCCGGGAATCAGCCCCAGCATTTT. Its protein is CARSGNQPQHF.

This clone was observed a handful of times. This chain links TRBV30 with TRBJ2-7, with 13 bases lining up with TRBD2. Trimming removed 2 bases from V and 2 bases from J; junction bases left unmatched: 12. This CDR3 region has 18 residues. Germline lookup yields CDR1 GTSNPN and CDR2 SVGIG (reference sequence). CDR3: CAWSRLTSGRRHPYEQYF. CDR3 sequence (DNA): TGTGCCTGGAGTAGACTGACTAGCGGGAGGCGCCACCCCTACGAGCAGTACTTC.

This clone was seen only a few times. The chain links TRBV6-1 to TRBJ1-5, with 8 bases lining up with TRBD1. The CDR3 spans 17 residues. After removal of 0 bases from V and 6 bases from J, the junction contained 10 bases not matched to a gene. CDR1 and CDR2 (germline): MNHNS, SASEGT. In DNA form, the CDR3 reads TGTGCCAGCAGTGAAGCCAGTTCAGGGACAGGAGGTCAGCCCCAGCATTTT. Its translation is CASSEASSGTGGQPQHF.

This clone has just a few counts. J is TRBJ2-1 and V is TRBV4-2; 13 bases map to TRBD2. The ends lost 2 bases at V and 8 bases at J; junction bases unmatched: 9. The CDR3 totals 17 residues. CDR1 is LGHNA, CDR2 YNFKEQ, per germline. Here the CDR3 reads CASSQSEALAGGDEQFF. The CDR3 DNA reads TGTGCCAGCAGCCAATCGGAAGCACTAGCGGGAGGGGATGAGCAGTTCTTC.

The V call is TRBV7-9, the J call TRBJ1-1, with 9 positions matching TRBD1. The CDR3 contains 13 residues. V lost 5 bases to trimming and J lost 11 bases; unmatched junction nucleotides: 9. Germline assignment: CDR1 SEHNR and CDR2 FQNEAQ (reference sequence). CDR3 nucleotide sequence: TGTGCCAGCAGCCCGCAGGACAGGGGATGGGCTTTCTTT. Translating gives CASSPQDRGWAFF.

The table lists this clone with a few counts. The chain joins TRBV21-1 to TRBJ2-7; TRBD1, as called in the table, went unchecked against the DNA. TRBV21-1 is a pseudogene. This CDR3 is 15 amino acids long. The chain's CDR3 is CASSKRQGSSYEQYF. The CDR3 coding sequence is TGTGCCAGCAGCAAACGACAGGGAAGCTCCTACGAGCAGTACTTC.

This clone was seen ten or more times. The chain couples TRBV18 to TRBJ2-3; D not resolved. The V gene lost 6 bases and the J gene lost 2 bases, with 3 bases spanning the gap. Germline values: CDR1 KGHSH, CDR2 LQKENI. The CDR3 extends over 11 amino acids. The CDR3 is CASSLTDTQYF. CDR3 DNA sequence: TGTGCCAGCTCCCTCACAGATACGCAGTATTTT.

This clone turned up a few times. For the CDR3, the DNA is TGTGCCAGCAGTGAGGGCTCCAACTCCTACAATGAGCAGTTCTTC. Translation gives CASSEGSNSYNEQFF. This chain links TRBV2 with TRBJ2-1; D remains ambiguous. V lost 3 bases, J lost 0 bases, and 9 bases lay in between. Germline values: CDR1 SNHLY, CDR2 FYNNEI. The CDR3 spans 15 residues.

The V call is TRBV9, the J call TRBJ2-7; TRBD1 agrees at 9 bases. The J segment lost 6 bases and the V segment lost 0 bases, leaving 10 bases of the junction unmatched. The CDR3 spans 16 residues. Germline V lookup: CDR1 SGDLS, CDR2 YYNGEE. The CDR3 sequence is CASSVGTVQGAAEQYF. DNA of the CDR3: TGTGCCAGCAGCGTAGGAACCGTACAGGGGGCCGCCGAGCAGTACTTC.

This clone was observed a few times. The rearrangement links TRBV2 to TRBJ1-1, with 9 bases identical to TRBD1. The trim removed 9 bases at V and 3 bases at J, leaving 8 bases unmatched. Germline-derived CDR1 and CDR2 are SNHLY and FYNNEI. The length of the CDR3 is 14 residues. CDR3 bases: TGTGCCAGGCATTTGGACAGGGGAGACACTGAAGCTTTCTTT. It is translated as CARHLDRGDTEAFF.

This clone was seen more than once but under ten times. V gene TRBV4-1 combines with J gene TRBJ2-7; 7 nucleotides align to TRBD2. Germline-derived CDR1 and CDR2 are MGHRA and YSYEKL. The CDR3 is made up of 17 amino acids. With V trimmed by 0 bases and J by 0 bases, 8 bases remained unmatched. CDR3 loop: CASSQDLTSAFSYEQYF. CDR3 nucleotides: TGCGCCAGCAGCCAAGACCTAACTAGCGCGTTCTCCTACGAGCAGTACTTC.

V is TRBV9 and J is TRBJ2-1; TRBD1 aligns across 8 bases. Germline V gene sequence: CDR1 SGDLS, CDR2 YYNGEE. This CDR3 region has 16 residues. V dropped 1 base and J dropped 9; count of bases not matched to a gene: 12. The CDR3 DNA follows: TGTGCCAGCAGCGTAAATACGGACAGGGCGGCAGGTGAGCAGTTCTTC. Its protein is CASSVNTDRAAGEQFF.

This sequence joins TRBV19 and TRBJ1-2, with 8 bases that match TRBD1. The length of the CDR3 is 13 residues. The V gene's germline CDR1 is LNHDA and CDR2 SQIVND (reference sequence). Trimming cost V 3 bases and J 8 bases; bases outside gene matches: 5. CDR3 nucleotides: TGTGCCAGTAGTATGCGGACAGGGAACGGCTACACCTTC. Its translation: CASSMRTGNGYTF.

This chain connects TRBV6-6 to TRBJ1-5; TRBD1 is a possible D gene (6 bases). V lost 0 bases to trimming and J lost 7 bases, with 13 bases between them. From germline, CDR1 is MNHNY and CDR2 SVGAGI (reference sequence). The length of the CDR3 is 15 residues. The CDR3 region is CASSYSGRGEQPQHF. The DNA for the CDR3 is TGTGCCAGCAGTTACTCAGGCAGGGGCGAACAGCCCCAGCATTTT.

This CDR3 is CASSQGGRGPNYGYTF. The CDR3 nucleotides read TGCGCCAGCAGCCAAGGGGGGCGGGGGCCGAACTATGGCTACACCTTC. The J gene is TRBJ1-2, the V gene TRBV4-1; D is possibly TRBD1 (6 bases). Trimming removed 1 base from V and 2 bases from J, with 14 bases in between. The CDR3 is made up of 16 amino acids. CDR1 MGHRA and CDR2 YSYEKL come from the germline V gene.

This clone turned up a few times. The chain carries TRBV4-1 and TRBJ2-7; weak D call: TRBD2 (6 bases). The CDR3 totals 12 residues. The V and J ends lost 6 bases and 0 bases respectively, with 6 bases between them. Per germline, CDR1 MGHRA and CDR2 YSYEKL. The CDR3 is CASRGGSYEQYF. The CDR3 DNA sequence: TGCGCCAGCAGGGGGGGCTCCTACGAGCAGTACTTC.

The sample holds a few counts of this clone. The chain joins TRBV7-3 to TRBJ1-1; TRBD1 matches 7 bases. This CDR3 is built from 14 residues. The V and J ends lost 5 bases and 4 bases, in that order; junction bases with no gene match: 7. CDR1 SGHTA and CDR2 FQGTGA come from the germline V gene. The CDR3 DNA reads TGTGCCAGCAGCCCGACAGGGTTGGGCACTGAAGCTTTCTTT. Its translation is CASSPTGLGTEAFF.